The 18 T cell receptor beta chains presented below share a single source sample, sequenced in a study of molecular identifiers for immune sequencing clone quantification. TCRdb itself ran the PCR reads through MiXCR, one entry per CDR3 protein. Seen here are 80,000 to 95,000 distinct CDR3 sequences, roughly 19% observed once, and the top ten hold around 0.8%. Material for sequencing was naive CD8+ T cells from blood, with Jurkat cell RNA spiked in. Subset reported: FACS-sorted CD8+CD4-CCR7+CD45RA+ naive T cells. These receptors all stem from a human donor in good health. Some libraries in this study had Jurkat cell RNA spiked in.

This clonotype was observed at least ten times. The V gene is TRBV19, the J gene TRBJ1-5, with D possibly TRBD1 on 6 matching bases. Germline CDR1 LNHDA, CDR2 SQIVND (reference sequence). CDR3 size: 13 residues. Trimming stripped 10 bases from V and 1 base from J, with 11 bases between. In DNA, the CDR3 is TGTGCCACCGCAGGGACAAGCAATCAGCCCCAGCATTTT. It is translated as CATAGTSNQPQHF.

This clonotype was found many times. The rearrangement links TRBV27 to TRBJ2-5; TRBD1 agrees at 12 bases. This CDR3 contains 16 residues. J was trimmed by 1 base and V by 3 bases; bases with no gene match: 3. The germline CDR1 and CDR2 sequences are MNHEY and SMNVEV (reference sequence). CDR3 protein: CASSFWDRGPQETQYF. The CDR3 DNA sequence: TGTGCCAGCAGTTTTTGGGACAGGGGGCCCCAAGAGACCCAGTACTTC.

This clonotype has at least ten counts. V is TRBV28 and J is TRBJ2-3; D may correspond to TRBD1 or TRBD2 (5 bases each). The CDR3 totals 14 residues. The V and J ends lost 3 bases and 6 bases respectively, with 13 bases between them. Germline assignment: CDR1 MDHEN and CDR2 SYDVKM. CDR3 bases: TGTGCCAGCAGTTTTCCAGGGACGACGGATACGCAGTATTTT. This encodes CASSFPGTTDTQYF.

As regards this clonotype: One junction end does not reproduce the germline sequence, and a read error may be involved. This chain joins TRBV7-9 and TRBJ1-5; a possible D gene is TRBD1 (5 bases). Germline lookup yields CDR1 SEHNR and CDR2 FQNEAQ (reference sequence). The length of the CDR3 is 15 residues. CDR3 residues: CAGSLAGFSNQPQHF. In DNA, the CDR3 is TGTGCCGGCAGCTTAGCAGGGTTTAGCAATCAGCCCCAGCATTTT.

This clonotype came up many times. V and J are TRBV4-1 and TRBJ2-1; no definite D call. This CDR3 is built from 12 residues. Trimming took 4 bases from V and 5 from J, leaving 6 bases between them. CDR1 and CDR2 from the germline V gene are MGHRA and YSYEKL. In nucleotides, the CDR3 is TGCGCCAGCAGCCCAGGCCACAATGAGCAGTTCTTC. This gives the protein CASSPGHNEQFF.

This clonotype was counted ten times or more. The V call is TRBV6-1, the J call TRBJ2-1; no firm D call. The CDR3 contains 12 residues. V was pared by 5 bases and J by 7 bases, with 9 bases between. Germline V lookup: CDR1 MNHNS, CDR2 SASEGT. The CDR3 nucleotides are TGTGCCAGCAGTCTCGGCTGGAATGAGCAGTTCTTC. This encodes CASSLGWNEQFF.

This clonotype was recorded many times. The chain recombines TRBV9 with TRBJ1-5, with D tentatively TRBD1 (6 bases). V lost 2 bases and J lost 5, with 11 bases in between. Germline lookup yields CDR1 SGDLS and CDR2 YYNGEE. The CDR3 covers 14 residues. CDR3 in amino acids: CASSVYPGDQPQHF. In nucleotides, the CDR3 is TGTGCCAGCAGCGTCTACCCAGGGGATCAGCCCCAGCATTTT.

At least ten counts were recorded for this clonotype. The chain couples TRBV12-3 or TRBV12-4 to TRBJ2-2; a possible D gene is TRBD2 (6 bases). CDR3 length: 17 amino acids. V was trimmed by 5 bases and J by 6 bases, leaving 22 bases between them. CDR3: CASSPGLGEKFSGELFF. For the CDR3, the DNA is TGTGCCAGCAGTCCGGGACTGGGGGAAAAGTTTTCCGGGGAGCTGTTTTTT.

This clonotype was picked up many times. The V call is TRBV27, the J call TRBJ2-3, with 14 bases aligning to TRBD2. Unmatched junction bases numbered 14, after V lost 5 bases and J lost 4 bases. Germline lookup yields CDR1 MNHEY and CDR2 SMNVEV (reference sequence). The CDR3 has 19 amino acids. This CDR3 is CASSQIPGTSGSPADTQYF. The CDR3 DNA reads as TGTGCCAGCAGTCAGATACCCGGGACTAGCGGGAGCCCCGCAGATACGCAGTATTTT.

The chain is built from TRBV7-9 and TRBJ2-5, with D perhaps TRBD1 or TRBD2 (5 bases each). The germline V gene encodes CDR1 SEHNR and CDR2 FQNEAQ (reference sequence). V lost 5 bases, J lost 1 base, and 11 bases lay in between. The CDR3 is 14 amino acids. CDR3 region: CASSGERGQETQYF. Here the CDR3 DNA reads TGTGCCAGCAGCGGGGAGAGGGGCCAAGAGACCCAGTACTTC.

This clonotype was seen repeatedly, ten times or more. This chain joins TRBV19 and TRBJ2-1; tentatively, D is TRBD2 (6 bases). Germline CDR1 reads LNHDA; CDR2 reads SQIVND (reference sequence). The V end lost 7 bases, the J end lost 9 bases, and 16 bases lay between the germline ends. This CDR3 spans 13 amino acids. The CDR3 coding sequence is TGTGCCAGTAAATTATTTGGGGGGAGTGAGCAGTTCTTC. It yields the protein CASKLFGGSEQFF. The full variable domain, completed using reference TRBV19 and TRBJ2-1, is DGGITQSPKYLFRKEGQNVTLSCEQNLNHDAMYWYRQDPGQGLRLIYYSQIVNDFQKGDIAEGYSVSREKKESFPLTVTSAQKNPTAFYLCASKLFGGSEQFFGPGTRLTVL.

This clonotype showed up many times. Here the CDR3 DNA reads TGTGCCAGCAGCGAGGGACAGACAAACACCGGGGAGCTGTTTTTT. This translates into CASSEGQTNTGELFF. The chain employs TRBV5-4 and TRBJ2-2; TRBD1 aligns across 7 bases. V lost 4 bases, J lost 2 bases, and 5 bases stayed unmatched. The CDR3 spans 15 residues. The V gene's germline CDR1 is SGHNT and CDR2 YYREEE (reference sequence).

This clonotype was seen ten or more times. The rearrangement links TRBV19 to TRBJ2-5; D may be TRBD1 (6 bases). The CDR3 runs to 16 residues. V shed 5 bases and J shed 1 base, with 17 bases lying between them. CDR1 is LNHDA, CDR2 SQIVND, per germline (reference sequence). The DNA of the CDR3 is TGTGCCAGTAGTCCACGACAGGTCGGAATCCAAGAGACCCAGTACTTC. As protein: CASSPRQVGIQETQYF.

This clonotype was picked up many times. The chain joins TRBV7-9 to TRBJ1-5; D is possibly TRBD1 (6 bases). Germline CDR1 reads SEHNR; CDR2 reads FQNEAQ (reference sequence). There are 15 residues in the CDR3. V lost 1 base, J lost 5 bases, and 12 bases lay in between. The CDR3 sequence is CASSLVLGGYQPQHF. The CDR3 nucleotides read TGTGCCAGCAGCTTAGTTCTTGGGGGCTATCAGCCCCAGCATTTT.

In its sample, this clonotype was seen many times. This chain links TRBV29-1 with TRBJ2-7; 7 bases are shared with TRBD2. This CDR3 comprises 16 residues. The V and J ends lost 2 bases and 1 base, in that order; junction bases with no gene match: 11. Germline values: CDR1 SQVTM, CDR2 ANQGSEA. The CDR3 DNA follows: TGCAGCGTTGAATTGTCTTTGGCTAGCGGTTCCTACGAGCAGTACTTC. Amino acids: CSVELSLASGSYEQYF.

In regard to this clonotype: Relative to the germline gene, one junction end is altered; a read error may explain this. The chain has TRBV28 and TRBJ2-3, with 8 bases matching TRBD1. This CDR3 has 15 amino acids. Germline CDR1 reads MDHEN; CDR2 reads SYDVKM. For the CDR3, the DNA is TGTTCCAGCAGTTTGGAGACAGGGGGCACAGATACGCAGTATTTT. Amino acids: CSSSLETGGTDTQYF.

This clonotype was seen only a few times. This may arise from a read error, as a much more abundant clone is one base away. The chain couples TRBV11-2 to TRBJ2-7; 7 nucleotides align to TRBD1. Germline trimming cut 5 bases from V and 6 bases from J; bases unmatched to any gene: 7. The germline gives CDR1 SGHAT, CDR2 FQNNGV. The CDR3 length is 13 residues. CDR3 coding DNA: TGTGCCAGCAGCACCCGGAACAGGGGCGAGCAGTACTTC. Protein: CASSTRNRGEQYF.

Details on this clonotype: A junction end diverges from the germline sequence, so it may reflect a read error. The CDR3 sequence is CSVEGARSYNSPLRF. DNA for the CDR3: TGCAGCGTTGAAGGGGCACGCTCCTATAATTCACCCCTCCGCTTT. The rearrangement uses TRBV29-1 and TRBJ1-6; D is unclear. Germline-derived CDR1 and CDR2 are SQVTM and ANQGSEA. CDR3 size: 15 residues.